What follows are 32 T cell receptor beta chains derived from one specimen sequenced in a study of blood T cell repertoires in COVID-19 (dated by TCRdb to 2018 to 2020). Libraries were prepared through the immunoSEQ multiplex PCR assay. TCRdb provides this immuneACCESS table in a form limited to in-frame rearrangements. Some clones are lacking; in checked studies, under half of them reflect an unresolved V gene, and why the rest are absent is not known. This sample gives about 88,000 clones in total; about 89% of them show up just once. Roughly 1.8% of the sample rests with the top ten. The sample was peripheral blood. The receptors come from a human donor with active COVID-19. The donor label of this sample is uncertain.

This clone was counted a few times. The V gene is TRBV7-6, the J gene TRBJ1-5, with 10 bases fitting TRBD1. J gave up 5 bases and V 5 bases, and 3 bases lay outside the gene matches. This CDR3 contains 14 residues. Germline V lookup: CDR1 SGHVS, CDR2 FNYEAQ. The CDR3 DNA sequence: TGTGCCAGCAGCCCCGGGACAGGGGATCAGCCCCAGCATTTT. Its translation is CASSPGTGDQPQHF. The variable domain in full, completed from reference TRBV7-6 and TRBJ1-5, reads GAGVSQSPRYKVTKRGQDVALRCDPISGHVSLYWYRQALGQGPEFLTYFNYEAQQDKSGLPNDRFSAERPEGSISTLTIQRTEQRDSAMYRCASSPGTGDQPQHFGDGTRLSIL.

V usage is TRBV11-2 and J usage is TRBJ1-1; D ambiguous. The CDR3 has 16 residues. V lost 0 bases, J lost 1 base, and 12 bases lay in between. Germline CDR1 and CDR2: SGHAT and FQNNGV. The CDR3 DNA reads as TGTGCCAGCAGCTTAGATCACGGGAGGAGGAACACTGAAGCTTTCTTT. Translated, it gives CASSLDHGRRNTEAFF.

This chain links TRBV23-1 with TRBJ1-2, with D unresolved. TRBV23-1 is classed as an ORF, of uncertain function. V was shortened by 4 bases and J by 5 bases, with 14 bases between the two germline ends. This CDR3 is built from 14 residues. Written as DNA, the CDR3 is TGCGCCAGCAGTCTTACGTACGGTCGTTATGGCTACACCTTC. It codes for CASSLTYGRYGYTF.

This chain connects TRBV24-1 to TRBJ2-1; TRBD1 might be the D (5 bases). Trimming stripped 3 bases from V and 5 bases from J, with 10 bases between. The CDR3 is 14 amino acids. The V gene's germline CDR1 is KGHDR and CDR2 SFDVKD. The CDR3 nucleotides are TGTGCCACCAGTGATGGGGCCCTTCACAATGAGCAGTTCTTC. Residues: CATSDGALHNEQFF.

The rearrangement joins TRBV28 to TRBJ2-2; D remains unclear. This CDR3 region has 12 residues. Trimming shortened V by 8 bases and J by 6 bases, and 10 bases separated the two germline ends. Germline values: CDR1 MDHEN, CDR2 SYDVKM. CDR3 sequence: CASSSWPGELFF. CDR3 DNA sequence: TGTGCCAGCTCTAGTTGGCCCGGGGAGCTGTTTTTT.

The chain's CDR3 is CASSGLNTQTGSYEQYF. The DNA of the CDR3 is TGCGCCAGCAGTGGGTTAAACACCCAAACGGGCTCCTACGAGCAGTACTTC. The genes are TRBV10-1 and TRBJ2-7; D gene ambiguous. Trimming left V 4 bases short and J 0 bases short, with 19 bases between. This CDR3 is 17 amino acids long. CDR1 is WNHNN and CDR2 is SYGVQD in the germline V gene (reference sequence).

This clone was detected only once. CDR3 in DNA: TGTGCCACCACCTCAGGGGGCGCTGGCAAAAACATTCAGTACTTC. This encodes CATTSGGAGKNIQYF. The genes are TRBV15 and TRBJ2-4, with 8 bases lining up with TRBD1. Germline lookup yields CDR1 LNHNV and CDR2 YYDKDF (reference sequence). The length of the CDR3 is 15 residues. V shed 7 bases and J 3 bases; nucleotides not matched to a gene: 8.

The V gene is TRBV29-1, the J gene TRBJ1-5; 7 bases fit TRBD1. J lost 2 bases, V lost 5 bases, and 9 bases had no gene match. The CDR3 has 15 residues. CDR1 is SQVTM and CDR2 is ANQGSEA in the germline V gene. The CDR3 sequence is CSVSQGGGGNQPQHF. CDR3 in DNA: TGCAGCGTTTCTCAGGGGGGTGGTGGCAATCAGCCCCAGCATTTT.

The chain joins TRBV19 to TRBJ2-1; D is unclear. This CDR3 spans 15 amino acids. In germline, CDR1 is LNHDA, CDR2 SQIVND (reference sequence). The V gene lost 3 bases and the J gene lost 4 bases, with 13 bases spanning the gap. CDR3 sequence: CASSMLRQTYNEQFF. The CDR3 nucleotides are TGTGCCAGTAGTATGTTGAGGCAGACTTACAATGAGCAGTTCTTC.

This clone was seen only once. The chain is built from TRBV6-5 and TRBJ1-6; 7 bases are a match to TRBD1. The CDR3 extends over 15 amino acids. The V and J ends lost 0 bases and 8 bases, in that order; junction bases with no gene match: 4. CDR1 and CDR2 from the germline V gene are MNHEY and SVGAGI. As DNA, the CDR3 is TGTGCCAGCAGTTACTCAGGGACAGCCGATTCACCCCTCCACTTT. It specifies CASSYSGTADSPLHF.

This clone showed up just once. The rearrangement uses TRBV7-9 and TRBJ2-5; TRBD1 matches 9 bases. After removal of 5 bases from V and 2 bases from J, the junction contained 6 bases not matched to a gene. Germline V gene data show CDR1 as SEHNR and CDR2 as FQNEAQ (reference sequence). The CDR3 is 15 amino acids. DNA of the CDR3: TGTGCCAGCAGCCGCCGGGACAGGGAACAAGAGACCCAGTACTTC. Translating gives CASSRRDREQETQYF.

The gene calls are TRBV15 and TRBJ2-1; 11 bases align to TRBD2. The V and J ends lost 0 bases and 5 bases, in that order; junction bases with no gene match: 6. CDR1 is LNHNV, CDR2 YYDKDF, per germline (reference sequence). CDR3 length equals 17 residues. DNA for the CDR3: TGTGCCACCAGCAGAGATAGGCTAGCGGGGGGTCACAATGAGCAGTTCTTC. Protein sequence: CATSRDRLAGGHNEQFF. The full variable domain, completed using reference TRBV15 and TRBJ2-1, is DAMVIQNPRYQVTQFGKPVTLSCSQTLNHNVMYWYQQKSSQAPKLLFHYYDKDFNNEADTPDNFQSRRPNTSFCFLDIRSPGLGDTAMYLCATSRDRLAGGHNEQFFGPGTRLTVL.

The chain has TRBV2 and TRBJ2-1, with a tentative D call TRBD1 (6 bases). Looked up from germline, CDR1 is SNHLY and CDR2 is FYNNEI. This CDR3 spans 15 amino acids. The V and J ends lost 5 bases and 1 base respectively, with 12 bases between them. Written as DNA, the CDR3 is TGTGCCAGCAGTCCCGGGACAACTTCCTACAATGAGCAGTTCTTC. Translated: CASSPGTTSYNEQFF.

This chain connects TRBV7-9 to TRBJ2-1; D is perhaps TRBD2 (6 bases). V was trimmed by 2 bases and J by 4 bases, leaving 12 bases between them. The CDR3 covers 15 residues. Per the germline V gene, CDR1 is SEHNR and CDR2 is FQNEAQ (reference sequence). CDR3 sequence: CASSLRLGIYNEQFF. CDR3 nucleotide sequence: TGTGCCAGCAGCTTACGACTAGGGATATACAATGAGCAGTTCTTC. Using reference TRBV7-9 and TRBJ2-1 for the parts outside the CDR3, the full variable domain is DTGVSQNPRHKITKRGQNVTFRCDPISEHNRLYWYRQTLGQGPEFLTYFQNEAQLEKSRLLSDRFSAERPKGSFSTLEIQRTEQGDSAMYLCASSLRLGIYNEQFFGPGTRLTVL.

This chain uses TRBV4-3 with TRBJ1-2; 7 nucleotides align to TRBD1. Germline CDR1 reads LGHNA; CDR2 reads YSLEER. The CDR3 length is 13 residues. With V trimmed by 2 bases and J by 8 bases, 5 bases remained unmatched. The CDR3 sequence is CASSQTGVYGYTF. In DNA, the CDR3 is TGCGCCAGCAGCCAAACAGGGGTTTACGGCTACACCTTC.

The chain joins TRBV5-6 to TRBJ1-2, with 12 bases lining up with TRBD1. After removal of 3 bases from V and 8 bases from J, the junction contained 11 bases not matched to a gene. This CDR3 has 16 residues. Per the germline V gene, CDR1 is SGHDT and CDR2 is YYEEEE. The CDR3 reads CASSSEGTGGFWGYTF. The CDR3 nucleotides read TGTGCCAGCAGCTCGGAAGGGACAGGGGGCTTCTGGGGCTACACCTTC.

This CDR3 is CAISEPRTASYEQYF. CDR3 nucleotides: TGTGCCATCAGTGAGCCTCGGACAGCCTCCTACGAGCAGTACTTC. The rearrangement joins TRBV10-3 to TRBJ2-7, with D perhaps matching TRBD1 (6 bases). Trimming removed 2 bases at V and 0 bases at J, with 11 bases between. Germline CDR1 reads ENHRY; CDR2 reads SYGVKD. This CDR3 comprises 15 residues.

V and J are TRBV5-6 and TRBJ2-7; 7 nucleotides line up with TRBD1. The length of the CDR3 is 15 residues. Germline CDR1 and CDR2: SGHDT and YYEEEE. Trimming took 3 bases from V and 3 from J; bases not matched to a gene: 9. CDR3 amino acids: CASSSSPGQSYEQYF. The CDR3 DNA sequence: TGTGCCAGCAGCTCATCTCCGGGACAGAGCTACGAGCAGTACTTC. The full variable domain, in which reference TRBV5-6 and TRBJ2-7 provide the parts outside the CDR3, is DAGVTQSPTHLIKTRGQQVTLRCSPKSGHDTVSWYQQALGQGPQFIFQYYEEEERQRGNFPDRFSGHQFPNYSSELNVNALLLGDSALYLCASSSSPGQSYEQYFGPGTRLTVT.

The chain employs TRBV28 and TRBJ1-5; D perhaps matches TRBD1 (5 bases). V lost 5 bases to trimming and J lost 1 base, with 12 bases between them. Germline V gene lookup returns CDR1 MDHEN and CDR2 SYDVKM. The CDR3 contains 15 residues. This CDR3 reads CASSGGSGSNQPQHF. CDR3 DNA: TGTGCCAGCAGTGGGGGGTCTGGGAGCAATCAGCCCCAGCATTTT.

The gene calls are TRBV5-1 and TRBJ2-3; 8 positions agree with TRBD1. The trim removed 0 bases at V and 1 base at J, leaving 4 bases unmatched. Looked up from germline, CDR1 is SGHRS and CDR2 is YFSETQ. The CDR3 runs 16 residues. DNA for the CDR3: TGCGCCAGCAGCTTGGCCGGGGACAGGCGCACAGATACGCAGTATTTT. Amino acid sequence: CASSLAGDRRTDTQYF.

The chain couples TRBV11-2 to TRBJ1-6, with unresolved D. Per the germline V gene, CDR1 is SGHAT and CDR2 is FQNNGV. This CDR3 region has 13 residues. Trimming removed 0 bases from V and 7 bases from J, with 4 bases in between. In nucleotides, the CDR3 is TGTGCCAGCAGCTTAGACTTAAATTCACCCCTCCACTTT. Translating gives CASSLDLNSPLHF.

The J gene is TRBJ2-7, the V gene TRBV5-1; a weak D match, TRBD2 (5 bases). Germline-derived CDR1 and CDR2 are SGHRS and YFSETQ. Trimming pared 0 bases from V and 6 bases from J, leaving 16 bases between. The CDR3 has 15 amino acids. CDR3 sequence: CASSLAVGPRGEQYF. CDR3 DNA sequence: TGCGCCAGCAGCTTGGCCGTCGGACCCCGGGGCGAGCAGTACTTC.

CDR3 protein: CASSRTGGQSNQPQHF. DNA for the CDR3: TGTGCCAGCAGTCGGACAGGGGGTCAAAGCAATCAGCCCCAGCATTTT. V is TRBV6-6 and J is TRBJ1-5, with TRBD1 identical over 10 bases. V dropped 5 bases and J dropped 1; count of bases not matched to a gene: 5. Germline CDR1 and CDR2: MNHNY and SVGAGI (reference sequence). The CDR3 runs 16 residues.

The rearrangement links TRBV9 to TRBJ2-1, with 13 bases identical to TRBD2. Unmatched junction bases numbered 8, after V lost 2 bases and J lost 9 bases. The germline gives CDR1 SGDLS, CDR2 YYNGEE. The CDR3 has 16 amino acids. CDR3 nucleotide sequence: TGTGCCAGCAGCGTTGTAACTAGCGGGGGGGTTGGTGAGCAGTTCTTC. Residues: CASSVVTSGGVGEQFF.

CDR3 amino acids: CASSRRTGEDSPLHF. The CDR3 nucleotides read TGCGCCAGCAGCCGGCGGACAGGGGAGGATTCACCCCTCCACTTT. The chain couples TRBV5-1 to TRBJ1-6, with 9 bases that match TRBD1. The CDR3 contains 15 residues. The germline gives CDR1 SGHRS, CDR2 YFSETQ. The ends lost 4 bases at V and 8 bases at J; junction bases unmatched: 7.

The chain couples TRBV7-8 to TRBJ2-5, with TRBD2 matching 7 bases. The CDR3 sequence is 16 residues long. CDR1 is SGHVS, CDR2 FQNEAQ, per germline. After removal of 4 bases from V and 0 bases from J, the junction contained 8 bases not matched to a gene. The CDR3 spells CASSSYYGGYQETQYF. CDR3 DNA: TGTGCCAGCAGCTCCTACTACGGGGGGTACCAAGAGACCCAGTACTTC.

This clone was seen just once. The chain couples TRBV5-1 to TRBJ2-3, with D possibly TRBD1 on 5 matching bases. The V gene lost 4 bases and the J gene lost 4 bases, with 16 bases spanning the gap. CDR3 size: 15 residues. Per the germline V gene, CDR1 is SGHRS and CDR2 is YFSETQ. CDR3 DNA: TGCGCCAGCAGCCCTGTTCAGGGATTCGCAGATACGCAGTATTTT. The encoded protein is CASSPVQGFADTQYF.

The chain combines TRBV29-1 with TRBJ1-2; D remains unclear. Germline assignment: CDR1 SQVTM and CDR2 ANQGSEA. The V and J ends lost 7 bases and 6 bases respectively, with 15 bases between them. The CDR3 is 12 amino acids. As DNA, the CDR3 is TGCAGCGCTGATCGAGGTGTTGATGGCTACACCTTC. This translates into CSADRGVDGYTF.

The chain couples TRBV12-3 or TRBV12-4 to TRBJ2-3; 9 nucleotides agree with TRBD2. The V gene end was trimmed by 5 bases and the J gene end by 7 bases; junction bases not matched to a gene: 4. The CDR3 length is 13 residues. As DNA, the CDR3 is TGTGCCAGCAGTGGCAGCGGGGGGAATACGCAGTATTTT. This gives the protein CASSGSGGNTQYF.

The V call is TRBV4-2, the J call TRBJ1-3; D is possibly TRBD1 (6 bases). The V end lost 0 bases, the J end lost 0 bases, and 9 bases lay between the germline ends. CDR3 length equals 16 residues. Germline V gives CDR1 LGHNA, CDR2 YNFKEQ. The CDR3 DNA follows: TGTGCCAGCAGCCAAGATCTGGGGGCCTCTGGAAACACCATATATTTT. Its translation is CASSQDLGASGNTIYF.

This chain links TRBV6-4 with TRBJ2-4, with D maybe TRBD1 (6 bases). This CDR3 contains 14 residues. CDR1 and CDR2 (germline): MRHNA, SNTAGT. V dropped 1 base and J dropped 4 bases, with 8 bases sitting between them. The CDR3 loop is CASSDWTVKNIQYF. The CDR3, as DNA: TGTGCCAGCAGTGACTGGACAGTTAAAAACATTCAGTACTTC.

Within the sample, this clone is medium-sized. V gene TRBV29-1 combines with J gene TRBJ1-1; tentative D call: TRBD1 (5 bases). The V and J ends lost 4 bases and 0 bases respectively, with 15 bases between them. Germline values: CDR1 SQVTM, CDR2 ANQGSEA. The length of the CDR3 is 15 residues. The CDR3 region has the DNA TGCAGCGTTGTCAGGGCTTTAGGGATGAACACTGAAGCTTTCTTT. Protein product: CSVVRALGMNTEAFF.